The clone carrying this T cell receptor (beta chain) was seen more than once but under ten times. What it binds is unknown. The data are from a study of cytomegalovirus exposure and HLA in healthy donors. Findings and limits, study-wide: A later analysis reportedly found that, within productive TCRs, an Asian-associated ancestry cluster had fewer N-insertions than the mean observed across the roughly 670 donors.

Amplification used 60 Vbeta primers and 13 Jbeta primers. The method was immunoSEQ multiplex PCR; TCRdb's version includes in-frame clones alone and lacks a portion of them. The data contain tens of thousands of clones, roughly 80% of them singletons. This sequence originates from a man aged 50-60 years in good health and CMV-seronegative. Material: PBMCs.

CDR3 sequence: CASSLDRRVTEAFF. CDR3 nucleotides: TGTGCCAGCAGCTTAGACAGGAGGGTTACTGAAGCTTTCTTT. The gene calls are TRBV7-2 and TRBJ1-1; D may be TRBD1 (5 bases). There are 14 residues in the CDR3. V was clipped by 1 base and J by 5 bases, with 11 bases between them. Germline V gives CDR1 SGHTA, CDR2 FQGNSA.